This TCR beta chain was sequenced for a study of T cells in Graves' hyperthyroidism and ophthalmopathy. CDR1 is SEHNR and CDR2 is FQNEAQ in the germline V gene (reference sequence). The CDR3 spans 17 residues. Trimming removed 4 bases from V and 3 bases from J, with 19 bases in between. Authors of the study amplified TCR beta CDR3 regions from RNA transcripts. HTBI primers were employed in a first-round RT-PCR of the TCR CDR3. TCRdb itself ran the multiplex PCR reads through MiXCR, one entry per CDR3 protein. The sample holds around 700,000 distinct CDR3 sequences, over 15% seen once. Thyroid ultrasound, orbital computed tomography, clinical symptoms, and serum thyroxine and TRAb underpinned diagnoses.

The chain uses TRBV7-9 and TRBJ1-5, with D perhaps matching TRBD1 (5 bases). The sequence was obtained from a woman aged 50 to 60 with Graves' hyperthyroidism that later progressed to Graves' ophthalmopathy. The sample consisted of blood. The CDR3 is CASSSTDSGHINQPQHF. The CDR3 DNA reads as TGTGCCAGCAGCTCCACCGACAGCGGTCATATCAATCAGCCCCAGCATTTT.